This record looks at one T cell receptor beta chain sequence and its context. Which antigen it targets is not known. Nothing much larger sits one base from this clone, and base qualities are not available. This specimen belongs to a study of blood T cell repertoires in COVID-19 (dated by TCRdb to about 2020). Study-wide context: The collaborator samples originated in the United States, Italy and Spain and spanned the acute and convalescent phases of COVID-19. The prospective study material was composed of cDNA or gDNA derived from T cells, B-cell-depleted T cells, or PBMCs. Subjects who had been exposed to COVID-19, were actively infected with it, or had recovered from it provided the deeply sampled blood TCRbeta repertoires that made up the dataset. The repertoires were released in a freely available public database intended as a resource for research on the immune response to SARS-CoV-2. Samples came from the ongoing ImmuneRACE study (first 160 participants) plus 1,254 subjects from 6 global collaborators. Sample metadata almost always included a de-identified subject ID, COVID-19 status, age in years and sex. HLA class I and class II types, where available, came from metadata supplied by the sample provider rather than from assay-based typing.

The research as a whole found: The quantity of clinical and demographic metadata differed by source and by participant and was supplied without curation.

Participants in the prospective study were aged roughly 18 to 89 years, lived in 24 United States geographic areas, and enrolled through a virtual design. In the prospective study, participants were assigned to cohorts based on the clinical history participants reported in a screening survey and a study questionnaire. In the prospective study, mobile phlebotomists collected whole blood, serum and a nasopharyngeal or oropharyngeal swab from each participant. Participants in the prospective study had the option to provide additional blood draws and questionnaires over an approximately 2-month period. Prospective study blood samples were shipped either frozen or at room temperature before DNA extraction. TCRbeta CDR3 regions were amplified from genomic DNA using the immunoSEQ Assay, a bias-controlled multiplex PCR. Regarding the original processing steps: Nucleated cell counts per sample were estimated from amplification of reference gene primers within the assay. To quantify the absolute abundance of each unique TCRbeta CDR3 rearrangement, sequence reads were collapsed and filtered. For each sample, productive Simpson clonality was calculated as the square root of Simpson's diversity index across productive rearrangements. Here the immuneACCESS table is served through TCRdb, limited to in-frame sequences with V and J called. Missing clones are a known gap in these copies; in checked studies unresolved V genes cover under half, and the rest lacks a known reason. V and J calls and clone size are given by that table; D and trimming were obtained from the DNA. Within this sample are some 250,000 clones, with around nine tenths of them counted one time only. Roughly 4% of the sample comes from the top ten.

The clonotype was recovered from a woman aged 25 to 39 with acute COVID-19. The sample was PBMCs or T cells enriched from blood (not recorded which).

The sequence in DNA is TGTGCCAGCAGCTTGGGACAGGGAATTGATACGCAGTATTTT. Its protein reads: CASSLGQGIDTQYF. The rearrangement joined TRBV6-5 to TRBJ2-3, and TRBD1 aligns with 9 junction nucleotides. The CDR3 holds 14 amino acids from the cysteine to the phenylalanine. Of all the DNA, just the CDR3 is kept, 42 bases in frame from base 1. From the germline V gene, CDR1 is MNHEY and CDR2 is SVGAGI. Trimming accounts for 6 bases at V and 6 bases at J, while the number of junction bases matched to no gene is 7.